This T cell receptor (beta chain) stems from a study of blood T cell repertoires in COVID-19. In the study overall: There were acute and convalescent COVID-19 samples, and they came from the United States, Italy and Spain. PBMCs, B-cell-depleted T cells, or T cells provided the cDNA or gDNA that made up the material.

The V end was cut by 4 bases, the J end by 0 bases, with 9 bases between. The CDR3 is made up of 14 amino acids. CDR1 and CDR2 (germline): SGHAT, FQDESV (reference sequence). In the study's own analysis: The assay estimated nucleated cells by amplifying reference gene primers. Libraries were prepared by immunoSEQ multiplex PCR; TCRdb keeps only in-frame clonotypes and omits some of them. V, J and clone size are those of that table, while D and trimming were read from the DNA. The data hold about 230,000 clones, with 75% to 90% observed a single time. The receptor's source is a woman in her 70s with active or convalescent COVID-19. The sample comprised peripheral blood. The chain has TRBV11-1 and TRBJ1-1, with D maybe TRBD1 (6 bases). The CDR3 nucleotides read TGTGCCAGCAGCTGGACAGACATGAACACTGAAGCTTTCTTT. Translated: CASSWTDMNTEAFF. The entire variable domain, with the rest obtained from reference TRBV11-1 and TRBJ1-1, is as follows: EAEVAQSPRYKITEKSQAVAFWCDPISGHATLYWYRQILGQGPELLVQFQDESVVDDSQLPKDRFSAERLKGVDSTLKIQPAELGDSAMYLCASSWTDMNTEAFFGQGTRLTVV.